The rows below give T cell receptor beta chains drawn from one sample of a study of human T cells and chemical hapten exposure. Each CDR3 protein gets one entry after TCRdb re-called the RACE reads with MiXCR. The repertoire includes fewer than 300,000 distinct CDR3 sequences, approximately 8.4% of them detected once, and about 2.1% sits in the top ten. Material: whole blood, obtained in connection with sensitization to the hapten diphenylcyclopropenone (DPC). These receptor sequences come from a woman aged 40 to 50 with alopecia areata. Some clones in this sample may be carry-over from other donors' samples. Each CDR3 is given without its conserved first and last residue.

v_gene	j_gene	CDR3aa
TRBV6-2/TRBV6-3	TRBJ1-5	ASSSPLDRAGYQPQH
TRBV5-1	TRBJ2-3	ASFLTSGETDTQY
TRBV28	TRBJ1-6	ASSPDRNRYSPLH
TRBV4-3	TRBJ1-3	ASSQEFISGTGNTIY
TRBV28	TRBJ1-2	ASRPGTGNYGYT
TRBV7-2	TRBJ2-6	ASQRDVFYSGANVLT
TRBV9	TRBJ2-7	ASSVGISSAATGGPYEQY
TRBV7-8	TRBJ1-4	ASSLGRGQGEKLF
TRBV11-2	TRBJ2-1	ASSVRLADTYNEQF
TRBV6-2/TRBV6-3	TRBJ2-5	ASTSGGAGETQY
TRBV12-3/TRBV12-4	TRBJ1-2	ASSLRDLGYGYT
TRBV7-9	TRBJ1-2	ASSLGTWANYGYT
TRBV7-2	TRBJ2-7	ASSLASLQRYEQY
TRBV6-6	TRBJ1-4	ASSPPTGTNEKLF
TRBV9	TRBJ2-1	ASSVGASGYNEQF
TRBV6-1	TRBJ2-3	ASSERGIPDTQY
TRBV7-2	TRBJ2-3	ASSLDHRGGTDTQY
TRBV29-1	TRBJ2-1	SVDMTSGAYNEQF
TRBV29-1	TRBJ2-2	SVEQGTGELF
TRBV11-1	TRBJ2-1	ASSFMREGEQF
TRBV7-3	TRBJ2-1	ASSPRSGGNEQF
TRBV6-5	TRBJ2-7	ASSLAGTGSSYEQY
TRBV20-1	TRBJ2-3	SAREPPDRGSDTQY
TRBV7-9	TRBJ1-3	ASSSGTAGNTIY
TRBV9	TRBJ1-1	ASSVVANTEAF
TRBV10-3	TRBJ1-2	AISGDTVYGYT
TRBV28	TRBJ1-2	ASSFDGQDYGYT
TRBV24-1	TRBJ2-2	ATSDAGTGASGELF
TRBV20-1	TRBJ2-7	SARQTSPFSYEQH
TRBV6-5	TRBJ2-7	ASSYSWGSVPSH
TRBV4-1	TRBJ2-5	ASSQDGLAGGRAQY
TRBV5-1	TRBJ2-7	ASSLLQSGRGAEQY
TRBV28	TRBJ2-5	ASSLGLLYQETQY
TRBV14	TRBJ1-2	ASSRRDRVGSYGYT
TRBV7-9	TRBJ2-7	ASSLGAGELGQY
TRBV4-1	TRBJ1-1	ASSHYGTRVEAF
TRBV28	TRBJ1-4	ASKTGDHEKLF
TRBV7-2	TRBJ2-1	ASSPAVGGFGDEQF
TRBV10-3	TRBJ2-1	AISDSLGMIGDEQF
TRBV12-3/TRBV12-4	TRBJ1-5	ASSPLDSNQPQH
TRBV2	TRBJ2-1	AILSGRRYNEQF
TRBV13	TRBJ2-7	ASSPQSSYEQY
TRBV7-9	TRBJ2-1	ASSRGIDNEQF
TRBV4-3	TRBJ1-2	ASSQDLTNYGYT
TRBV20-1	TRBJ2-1	SASGLVRNEQF
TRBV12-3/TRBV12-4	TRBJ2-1	ASSQGADLHEQF
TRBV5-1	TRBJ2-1	ASSLAPGYDNEQF
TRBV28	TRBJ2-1	ASSPGGRTYNEQF
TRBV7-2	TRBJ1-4	ASSLGQGPFEKLF
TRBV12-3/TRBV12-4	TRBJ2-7	ASSPQLTGGYEQY
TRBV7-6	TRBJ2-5	ASSLVGGIGAETQY
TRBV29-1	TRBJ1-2	SVEKGSYT
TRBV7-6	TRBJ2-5	ASTSTGRQETQY
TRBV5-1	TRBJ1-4	ASSSGLRVTNEKLF
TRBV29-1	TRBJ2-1	SGRDRGGLNEQF